The 31 T cell receptor beta chains below were found in one sample sequenced in a study of CD8 T cells in ankylosing spondylitis. General study findings and limits: Ankylosing spondylitis blood seemed to carry a telltale TCR beta motif made of several highly homologous variants.

TCRdb redid the calling of the 5' RACE reads with MiXCR, one entry per CDR3 protein. The sample lists about 460,000 distinct CDR3 sequences, less than 6% occurring once. These receptors are not linked to any known antigen. Sequenced input: blood, either unsorted or a sorted T cell fraction (not recorded which). Receptor source: a male donor with ankylosing spondylitis.

This clonotype was counted once. V gene TRBV7-9 combines with J gene TRBJ1-1; D is uncertain. The CDR3 sequence is 15 residues long. Germline CDR1 SEHNR, CDR2 FQNEAQ (reference sequence). Between the trimmed V and J ends, which lost 5 bases and 1 base, there was a span of 14 bases. DNA of the CDR3: TGTGCCAGCAGCCCCGAAGGTTGGGGGAACACTGAAGCTTTCTTT. It codes for CASSPEGWGNTEAFF.

In its sample, this clonotype was seen many times. V and J are TRBV7-2 and TRBJ2-7; TRBD1 might be the D (6 bases). This CDR3 spans 14 amino acids. Germline V gene data show CDR1 as SGHTA and CDR2 as FQGNSA. V was cut by 3 bases and J by 0 bases, with 9 bases left in between. The CDR3 DNA reads TGTGCCAGCAGCTTTCAGGGACACTCCTACGAGCAGTACTTC. Encoded protein: CASSFQGHSYEQYF.

There are many counts of this clonotype. The chain recombines TRBV27 with TRBJ2-2; D is ambiguous. CDR3 length equals 13 residues. Trimming cost V 1 base and J 5 bases, with 5 bases left between them. The germline gives CDR1 MNHEY, CDR2 SMNVEV (reference sequence). The DNA of the CDR3 is TGTGCCAGCAGTTTATATTGGACCGGGGAGCTGTTTTTT. Amino acid sequence: CASSLYWTGELFF.

This clonotype was counted ten times or more. The rearrangement joins TRBV5-1 to TRBJ2-7; a possible D gene is TRBD2 (5 bases). Germline CDR1 reads SGHRS; CDR2 reads YFSETQ. The V and J ends lost 0 bases and 2 bases respectively, with 9 bases between them. CDR3 size: 14 residues. CDR3 protein: CASSLGGFAYEQYF. CDR3 DNA sequence: TGCGCCAGCAGCTTGGGCGGGTTCGCCTACGAGCAGTACTTC.

This clonotype was seen ten or more times. The chain recombines TRBV11-2 with TRBJ1-2; no definite D call. V lost 3 bases and J 5 bases, leaving 7 bases between the germline ends. The CDR3 runs to 12 residues. CDR1 is SGHAT, CDR2 FQNNGV, per germline. The CDR3 sequence is CASSFTLYGYTF. CDR3 DNA: TGTGCCAGCAGCTTCACCTTATATGGCTACACCTTC.

In this sample, this clonotype turned up many times. V is TRBV5-1 and J is TRBJ1-5; TRBD1 matches 9 bases. The CDR3 is 21 amino acids. Germline loops: CDR1 SGHRS, CDR2 YFSETQ. The J segment lost 9 bases and the V segment lost 0 bases, leaving 25 bases of the junction unmatched. The CDR3 is CASSLEPTRSPGTGTSGPQHF. Here the CDR3 DNA reads TGCGCCAGCAGCTTGGAACCCACTAGGTCTCCCGGGACAGGGACCAGTGGGCCCCAGCATTTT.

This clonotype was found a few times. CDR3 region: CSVEGSSWETQYF. CDR3 bases: TGCAGCGTTGAAGGATCCAGTTGGGAGACCCAGTACTTC. This sequence joins TRBV29-1 and TRBJ2-5; no clear D. The CDR3 runs 13 residues. In germline, CDR1 is SQVTM, CDR2 ANQGSEA. V lost 1 base, J lost 5 bases, and 11 bases lay in between.

The sample holds many counts of this clonotype. CDR3 protein: CSAAGQAGAEYEQYF. CDR3 DNA: TGCAGTGCGGCCGGACAGGCCGGGGCCGAGTACGAGCAGTACTTC. The rearrangement links TRBV20-1 to TRBJ2-7; 7 bases fit TRBD1. V shed 6 bases and J 4 bases; nucleotides not matched to a gene: 15. The CDR3 sequence is 15 residues long. Germline loops: CDR1 DFQATT, CDR2 SNEGSKA (reference sequence).

This clonotype was detected ten times or more. The chain combines TRBV7-2 with TRBJ1-6, with D possibly being TRBD1 (5 bases). V was clipped by 3 bases and J by 9 bases, with 9 bases between them. The CDR3 is 13 residues long. In germline, CDR1 is SGHTA, CDR2 FQGNSA. Here the CDR3 DNA reads TGTGCCAGCAGCTTTCAGGGACTTTCACCCCTCCACTTT. Translation: CASSFQGLSPLHF.

This clonotype was recorded many times. The chain couples TRBV9 to TRBJ2-3; 10 nucleotides match TRBD1. This CDR3 comprises 15 residues. The V gene's germline CDR1 is SGDLS and CDR2 YYNGEE. After removal of 2 bases from V and 6 bases from J, the junction contained 6 bases not matched to a gene. CDR3 DNA sequence: TGTGCCAGCAGCGTTCGGGACAGGGGCGCTGATACGCAGTATTTT. Residues: CASSVRDRGADTQYF. Full variable domain (rest looked up from reference TRBV9 and TRBJ2-3): DSGVTQTPKHLITATGQRVTLRCSPRSGDLSVYWYQQSLDQGLQFLIQYYNGEERAKGNILERFSAQQFPDLHSELNLSSLELGDSALYFCASSVRDRGADTQYFGPGTRLTVL.

This clonotype occurred a few times. CDR3 sequence (DNA): TGTGCCACCAGCACTCGGCGATTTACAGACTATGGCTACACCTTC. Translated, it gives CATSTRRFTDYGYTF. The chain carries TRBV15 and TRBJ1-2; D is unresolved. The CDR3 sequence is 15 residues long. Germline values: CDR1 LNHNV, CDR2 YYDKDF (reference sequence). Trimming removed 4 bases at V and 3 bases at J, with 15 bases between. Filled out from reference TRBV15 and TRBJ1-2, the complete variable domain reads DAMVIQNPRYQVTQFGKPVTLSCSQTLNHNVMYWYQQKSSQAPKLLFHYYDKDFNNEADTPDNFQSRRPNTSFCFLDIRSPGLGDTAMYLCATSTRRFTDYGYTFGSGTRLTVV.

This clonotype was picked up many times. The rearrangement uses TRBV4-3 and TRBJ1-2; tentatively, D is TRBD1 (6 bases). Trimming removed 0 bases at V and 1 base at J, with 9 bases between. The germline gives CDR1 LGHNA, CDR2 YSLEER. The CDR3 length is 15 residues. CDR3 coding DNA: TGCGCCAGCAGCCAAGAAGGCAGGGGTAACTATGGCTACACCTTC. This codes for CASSQEGRGNYGYTF.

The genes are TRBV29-1 and TRBJ1-3; D gene ambiguous. Trimming removed 3 bases from V and 0 bases from J, with 9 bases in between. Per germline, CDR1 SQVTM and CDR2 ANQGSEA. The CDR3 is 14 amino acids. The CDR3 DNA reads as TGCAGCGTTGAGGACCGAAGCTCTGGAAACACCATATATTTT. This codes for CSVEDRSSGNTIYF. Drawing the rest from reference TRBV29-1 and TRBJ1-3, the complete variable domain is SAVISQKPSRDICQRGTSLTIQCQVDSQVTMMFWYRQQPGQSLTLIATANQGSEATYESGFVIDKFPISRPNLTFSTLTVSNMSPEDSSIYLCSVEDRSSGNTIYFGEGSWLTVV.

Details on this clonotype: This CDR3 fails to terminate in the conserved phenylalanine or tryptophan, so it likely reflects a read error. The chain combines TRBV20-1 with TRBJ1-2; a possible D gene is TRBD1 (5 bases). This CDR3 is built from 11 residues. Germline values: CDR1 DFQATT, CDR2 SNEGSKA (reference sequence). V was trimmed by 6 bases and J by 7 bases, leaving 12 bases between them. CDR3 sequence reads: CSAPYQGGYTI. In DNA, the CDR3 is TGCAGTGCGCCTTACCAGGGTGGCTACACCATC.

Ten or more counts support this clonotype. This CDR3 is CASSSLGGGTDTQYF. The CDR3 DNA reads as TGTGCCAGCAGCTCCTTGGGGGGCGGCACAGATACGCAGTATTTT. V gene TRBV7-2 combines with J gene TRBJ2-3; tentatively, D is TRBD1 or TRBD2 (6 bases each). V gave up 4 bases and J gave up 1 base, with 12 bases separating them. Germline V lookup: CDR1 SGHTA, CDR2 FQGNSA. CDR3 length equals 15 residues.

The chain employs TRBV24-1 and TRBJ2-1; TRBD2 agrees at 7 bases. Germline V lookup: CDR1 KGHDR, CDR2 SFDVKD. The CDR3 is 17 amino acids. V was clipped by 5 bases and J by 6 bases; unmatched bases: 15. DNA of the CDR3: TGTGCCACCAGTGCGCCTTTGCGGGGGTTTCGAGTCAATGAGCAGTTCTTC. Its translation is CATSAPLRGFRVNEQFF.

This CDR3 is CASSQVIRDWNEQFF. The CDR3 region has the DNA TGCGCCAGCAGCCAAGTAATCAGGGATTGGAATGAGCAGTTCTTC. The J gene is TRBJ2-1, the V gene TRBV4-3; perhaps TRBD1 as D (5 bases). Germline V CDR1 and CDR2: LGHNA, YSLEER. V was shortened by 1 base and J by 7 bases, with 14 bases between the two germline ends. The CDR3 spans 15 residues.

This clonotype has at least ten counts. This rearrangement joins TRBV13 to TRBJ2-7; 9 bases fit TRBD2. The germline V gene encodes CDR1 PRHDT and CDR2 FYEKMQ (reference sequence). This CDR3 has 15 amino acids. The V segment lost 1 base and the J segment 2 bases; nucleotides outside the gene matches: 3. This CDR3 is CASSLVVAGAYEQYF. CDR3 in DNA: TGTGCCAGCAGCTTAGTGGTAGCGGGAGCCTACGAGCAGTACTTC.

This clonotype was counted between two and nine times. The rearrangement links TRBV4-1 to TRBJ2-3; D unresolved. Germline CDR1 MGHRA, CDR2 YSYEKL. V shed 3 bases and J shed 5 bases, with 9 bases lying between them. This CDR3 is 13 amino acids long. CDR3 bases: TGCGCCAGCAGCCAGGATCCGGGAGATACGCAGTATTTT. This gives the protein CASSQDPGDTQYF.

There are many counts of this clonotype. The rearrangement joins TRBV4-3 to TRBJ2-1; the match to TRBD2 covers 10 bases. In germline, CDR1 is LGHNA, CDR2 YSLEER. V trimming: 4 bases; J trimming: 2 bases; junction bases outside the gene matches: 5. There are 16 residues in the CDR3. CDR3 coding DNA: TGCGCCAGCAGCCTTCGAGCGGGAGGGACCTACAATGAGCAGTTCTTC. It codes for CASSLRAGGTYNEQFF.

This clonotype was recorded many times. The chain links TRBV5-1 to TRBJ1-3; D possibly corresponds to TRBD1 (5 bases). This CDR3 region has 14 residues. V gave up 4 bases and J gave up 5 bases, with 13 bases separating them. CDR1 is SGHRS, CDR2 YFSETQ, per germline. CDR3 in DNA: TGCGCCAGCAGCGCCGGACAACAAAGAAACACCATATATTTT. Its translation: CASSAGQQRNTIYF.

This clonotype came up many times. The CDR3 coding sequence is TGCAGCGTTGAAGTCCCGCGAAGGACAGGGGCCGGTGAGCAGTTCTTC. Its protein is CSVEVPRRTGAGEQFF. This rearrangement joins TRBV29-1 to TRBJ2-1, with 9 bases identical to TRBD1. Germline-derived CDR1 and CDR2 are SQVTM and ANQGSEA. V was pared by 1 base and J by 9 bases, with 13 bases of the junction left unmatched. The CDR3 contains 16 residues.

This clonotype was seen repeatedly, ten times or more. The chain uses TRBV4-3 and TRBJ2-2; D is ambiguous. The CDR3 covers 14 residues. CDR1 and CDR2 (germline): LGHNA, YSLEER. V lost 3 bases and J lost 3, with 8 bases in between. CDR3 in DNA: TGCGCCAGCAGCCAGGGCCGGCACACCGGGGAGCTGTTTTTT. The encoded protein is CASSQGRHTGELFF.

The sample holds many counts of this clonotype. The gene calls are TRBV4-1 and TRBJ2-7; a weak D match, TRBD1 (5 bases). The CDR3 contains 15 residues. Germline assignment: CDR1 MGHRA and CDR2 YSYEKL. V shed 3 bases and J shed 0 bases, with 12 bases lying between them. CDR3: CASSQLDKSSYEQYF. In DNA form, the CDR3 reads TGCGCCAGCAGCCAGTTGGACAAAAGCTCCTACGAGCAGTACTTC.

This clonotype has ten or more counts. In DNA, the CDR3 is TGCAGCGTTGAAGAGCCAAGACTAGCGGGAGGAGATACGCAGTATTTT. It codes for CSVEEPRLAGGDTQYF. The J gene is TRBJ2-3, the V gene TRBV29-1; 13 nucleotides line up with TRBD2. Germline V lookup: CDR1 SQVTM, CDR2 ANQGSEA. Unmatched junction bases numbered 5, after V lost 0 bases and J lost 5 bases. The CDR3 contains 16 residues.

This clonotype was recorded at least ten times. The V and J genes are TRBV10-3 and TRBJ1-1; D unclear. The germline V gene has CDR1 ENHRY and CDR2 SYGVKD. Trimming shortened V by 0 bases and J by 1 base, and 9 bases separated the two germline ends. This CDR3 has 15 residues. The CDR3 coding sequence is TGTGCCATCAGTGAGTCAAGACCCAGGAACACTGAAGCTTTCTTT. Residues: CAISESRPRNTEAFF.

At least ten counts were recorded for this clonotype. V is TRBV20-1 and J is TRBJ2-5; D is tentatively TRBD1 or TRBD2 (5 bases each). The germline V gene encodes CDR1 DFQATT and CDR2 SNEGSKA (reference sequence). The CDR3 spans 14 residues. Trimming took off 0 bases at V and 5 bases at J, with 13 bases between the two ends. The CDR3 loop reads CSAREGLAQETQYF. The CDR3 nucleotides read TGCAGTGCTAGAGAGGGGCTAGCACAGGAGACCCAGTACTTC.

This clonotype occurred many times. CDR3 in amino acids: CASSLGRSGAYQETQYF. CDR3 DNA sequence: TGTGCCAGCAGCTTAGGTCGGTCAGGGGCGTACCAAGAGACCCAGTACTTC. The rearrangement links TRBV7-2 to TRBJ2-5; D may be TRBD1 (6 bases). V was shortened by 1 base and J by 0 bases, with 15 bases between the two germline ends. The CDR3 length is 17 residues. Germline CDR1 reads SGHTA; CDR2 reads FQGNSA. The entire variable domain, with the rest obtained from reference TRBV7-2 and TRBJ2-5, is as follows: GAGVSQSPSNKVTEKGKDVELRCDPISGHTALYWYRQSLGQGLEFLIYFQGNSAPDKSGLPSDRFSAERTGGSVSTLTIQRTQQEDSAVYLCASSLGRSGAYQETQYFGPGTRLLVL.

This clonotype was recorded at least ten times. The rearrangement links TRBV6-5 to TRBJ1-6, with D unclear. Trimming removed 2 bases from V and 7 bases from J, with 12 bases in between. CDR3 length equals 15 residues. Germline CDR1 reads MNHEY; CDR2 reads SVGAGI. Written as DNA, the CDR3 is TGTGCCAGCAGTTACGAGAGACACTCCAATTCACCCCTCCACTTT. It specifies CASSYERHSNSPLHF.

This clonotype has a count of ten or more. This chain uses TRBV5-1 with TRBJ1-1; D might be TRBD1 (6 bases). V was pared by 0 bases and J by 9 bases, with 9 bases between. The CDR3 is 12 amino acids. Germline V gene data show CDR1 as SGHRS and CDR2 as YFSETQ. This CDR3 reads CASSLGGAKAFF. The CDR3 DNA reads TGCGCCAGCAGCTTGGGGGGGGCGAAAGCTTTCTTT. Using reference TRBV5-1 and TRBJ1-1 for the parts outside the CDR3, the full variable domain is KAGVTQTPRYLIKTRGQQVTLSCSPISGHRSVSWYQQTPGQGLQFLFEYFSETQRNKGNFPGRFSGRQFSNSRSEMNVSTLELGDSALYLCASSLGGAKAFFGQGTRLTVV.

This clonotype has at least ten counts. The chain is built from TRBV7-2 and TRBJ1-1; D ambiguous. The CDR3 is made up of 14 amino acids. V was pared by 4 bases and J by 10 bases, with 19 bases between. Germline CDR1 SGHTA, CDR2 FQGNSA. For the CDR3, the DNA is TGTGCCAGCAGCTCGCCGCCGGCCGCGGTGTCAGCTTTCTTT. Translation gives CASSSPPAAVSAFF.